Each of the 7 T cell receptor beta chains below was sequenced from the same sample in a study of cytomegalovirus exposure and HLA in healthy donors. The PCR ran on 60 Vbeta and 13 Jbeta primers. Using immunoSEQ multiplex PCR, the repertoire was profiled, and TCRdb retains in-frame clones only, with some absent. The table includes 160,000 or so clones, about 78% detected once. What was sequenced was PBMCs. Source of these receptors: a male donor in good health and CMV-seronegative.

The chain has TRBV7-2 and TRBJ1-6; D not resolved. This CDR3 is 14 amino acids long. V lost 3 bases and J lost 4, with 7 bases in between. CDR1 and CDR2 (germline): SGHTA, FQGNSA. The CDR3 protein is CASSLTKYNSPLHF. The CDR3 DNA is TGTGCCAGCAGCTTGACAAAGTATAATTCACCCCTCCACTTT. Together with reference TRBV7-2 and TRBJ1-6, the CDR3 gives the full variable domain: GAGVSQSPSNKVTEKGKDVELRCDPISGHTALYWYRQSLGQGLEFLIYFQGNSAPDKSGLPSDRFSAERTGGSVSTLTIQRTQQEDSAVYLCASSLTKYNSPLHFGNGTRLTVT.

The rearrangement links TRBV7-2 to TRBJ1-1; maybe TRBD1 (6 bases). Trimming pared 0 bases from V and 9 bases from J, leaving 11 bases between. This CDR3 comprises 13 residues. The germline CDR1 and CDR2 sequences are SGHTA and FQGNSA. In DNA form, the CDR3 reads TGTGCCAGCAGCTTAGCCCTCAGGGGCAAAGCTTTCTTT. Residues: CASSLALRGKAFF.

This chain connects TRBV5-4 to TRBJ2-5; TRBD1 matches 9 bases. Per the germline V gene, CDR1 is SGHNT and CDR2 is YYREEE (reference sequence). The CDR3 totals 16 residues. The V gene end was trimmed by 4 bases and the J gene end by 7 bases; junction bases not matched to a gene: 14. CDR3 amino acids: CASSMGSTGGAGTQYF. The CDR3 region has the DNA TGTGCCAGCAGCATGGGCTCCACAGGGGGCGCAGGGACCCAGTACTTC.

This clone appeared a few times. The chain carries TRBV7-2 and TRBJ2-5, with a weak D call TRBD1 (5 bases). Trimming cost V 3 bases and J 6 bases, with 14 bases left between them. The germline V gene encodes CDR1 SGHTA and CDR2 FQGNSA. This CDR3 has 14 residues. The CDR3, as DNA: TGTGCCAGCAGCTTTCAAGGGGCAGGGAAGACCCAGTACTTC. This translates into CASSFQGAGKTQYF.

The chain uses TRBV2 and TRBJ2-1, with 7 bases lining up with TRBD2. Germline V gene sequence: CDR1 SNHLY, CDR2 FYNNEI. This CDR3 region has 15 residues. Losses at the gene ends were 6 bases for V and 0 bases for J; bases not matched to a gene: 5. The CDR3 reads CASSPSGSSYNEQFF. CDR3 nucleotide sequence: TGTGCCAGCAGCCCTAGCGGAAGCTCCTACAATGAGCAGTTCTTC.

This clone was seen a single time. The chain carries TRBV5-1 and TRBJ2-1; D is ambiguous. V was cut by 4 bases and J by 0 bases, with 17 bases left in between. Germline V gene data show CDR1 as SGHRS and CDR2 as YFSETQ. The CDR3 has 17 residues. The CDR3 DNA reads TGCGCCAGCAGCGGGCCGTGGGTTAAAAGCTCCTACAATGAGCAGTTCTTC. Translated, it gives CASSGPWVKSSYNEQFF.

CDR3 region: CASSLSGQGGEDIQYF. The CDR3 region has the DNA TGTGCCAGCAGTTTATCCGGACAGGGAGGGGAAGACATTCAGTACTTC. The genes are TRBV28 and TRBJ2-4, with D perhaps matching TRBD1 (8 bases). Trimming removed 1 base from V and 8 bases from J, with 18 bases in between. Germline V gene sequence: CDR1 MDHEN, CDR2 SYDVKM. The CDR3 extends over 16 amino acids.